The next 25 T cell receptor beta chains were all read from a single sample in a study of radiotherapy plus CTLA-4 blockade in lung cancer. The data were produced by immunoSEQ multiplex PCR, yet TCRdb's version contains in-frame clones alone and is incomplete. The data show some 110,000 clones, around 84% seen once. The starting material was peripheral blood, obtained from a patient treated with radiotherapy plus ipilimumab. The receptors derive from a human donor with non-small cell lung cancer that progressed on radiotherapy plus ipilimumab. Some clones in this sample may be carry-over from other donors' samples.

The chain links TRBV2 to TRBJ2-1, with a tentative D call TRBD2 (5 bases). This CDR3 has 17 amino acids. Trimming shortened V by 2 bases and J by 0 bases, and 14 bases separated the two germline ends. Per germline, CDR1 SNHLY and CDR2 FYNNEI. Here the CDR3 reads CASSESGGSTSYNEQFF. Here the CDR3 DNA reads TGTGCCAGCAGTGAATCAGGAGGAAGTACCTCCTACAATGAGCAGTTCTTC.

This chain joins TRBV18 and TRBJ1-1, with 9 bases fitting TRBD1. Germline loops: CDR1 KGHSH, CDR2 LQKENI. After removal of 5 bases from V and 10 bases from J, the junction contained 14 bases not matched to a gene. The CDR3 extends over 15 amino acids. CDR3 sequence (DNA): TGTGCCAGCTCATCGGGGACGCCGGGACAGGGCTTAGCTTTCTTT. Its protein is CASSSGTPGQGLAFF.

This clone appeared once. CDR3 sequence reads: CASRTVTGGAYEQYF. The CDR3 DNA sequence: TGTGCCAGCAGAACCGTGACAGGGGGAGCCTACGAGCAGTACTTC. The rearrangement links TRBV2 to TRBJ2-7; 9 bases align to TRBD1. The V and J ends lost 6 bases and 2 bases, in that order; junction bases with no gene match: 8. CDR1 and CDR2 (germline): SNHLY, FYNNEI. This CDR3 is 15 amino acids long.

The rearrangement links TRBV28 to TRBJ2-7, with a possible D match to TRBD2 (7 bases). From germline, CDR1 is MDHEN and CDR2 SYDVKM. V lost 6 bases and J 2 bases, leaving 14 bases between the germline ends. This CDR3 has 14 amino acids. CDR3: CASREGGATYEQYF. CDR3 in DNA: TGTGCCAGCAGGGAAGGGGGGGCGACCTACGAGCAGTACTTC.

The rearrangement uses TRBV18 and TRBJ2-1; no definite D call. In germline, CDR1 is KGHSH, CDR2 LQKENI. This CDR3 is 14 amino acids long. V shed 3 bases and J shed 5 bases, with 11 bases lying between them. This chain's CDR3 is CASSPPDGNNEQFF. In nucleotides, the CDR3 is TGTGCCAGCTCACCCCCAGACGGAAACAATGAGCAGTTCTTC.

This chain links TRBV7-9 with TRBJ1-1; 7 nucleotides match TRBD1. The CDR3 runs 14 residues. J gave up 1 base and V 3 bases, and 2 bases lay outside the gene matches. Germline V gene data show CDR1 as SEHNR and CDR2 as FQNEAQ (reference sequence). The CDR3 reads CASSFSGGNTEAFF. Here the CDR3 DNA reads TGTGCCAGCAGCTTCTCAGGGGGGAACACTGAAGCTTTCTTT.

The V and J genes are TRBV5-4 and TRBJ2-3; a weak D match, TRBD2 (5 bases). The germline CDR1 and CDR2 sequences are SGHNT and YYREEE (reference sequence). V was shortened by 5 bases and J by 3 bases, with 10 bases between the two germline ends. The CDR3 is 13 amino acids. The CDR3 DNA reads as TGTGCCAGCAGGATGAGGGATACAGATACGCAGTATTTT. This sequence encodes CASRMRDTDTQYF.

The rearrangement links TRBV2 to TRBJ2-2; no clear D. Trimming removed 3 bases at V and 0 bases at J, with 8 bases between. This CDR3 is 15 amino acids long. CDR1 SNHLY and CDR2 FYNNEI come from the germline V gene. The CDR3 protein is CASSDERPNTGELFF. As DNA, the CDR3 is TGTGCCAGCAGTGATGAGAGACCGAACACCGGGGAGCTGTTTTTT. Combining the CDR3 with reference TRBV2 and TRBJ2-2 gives the whole variable domain EPEVTQTPSHQVTQMGQEVILRCVPISNHLYFYWYRQILGQKVEFLVSFYNNEISEKSEIFDDQFSVERPDGSNFTLKIRSTKLEDSAMYFCASSDERPNTGELFFGEGSRLTVL.

This clone has a handful of counts. CDR3 sequence: CASSFPIGTGSNYEQYF. In DNA, the CDR3 is TGTGCCAGCAGCTTTCCCATCGGGACAGGGAGTAACTACGAGCAGTACTTC. V gene TRBV7-2 combines with J gene TRBJ2-7, with 9 nucleotides matching TRBD1. The germline V gene has CDR1 SGHTA and CDR2 FQGNSA. The J segment lost 3 bases and the V segment lost 3 bases, leaving 12 bases of the junction unmatched. The CDR3 consists of 17 residues.

The J gene is TRBJ2-5, the V gene TRBV5-1; TRBD1 matches 8 bases. Per the germline V gene, CDR1 is SGHRS and CDR2 is YFSETQ. V lost 0 bases and J lost 4; bases outside the gene matches: 2. The CDR3 has 14 residues. The CDR3 sequence: CASSLGGQAETQYF. The CDR3, as DNA: TGCGCCAGCAGCTTGGGGGGACAGGCAGAGACCCAGTACTTC.

This chain uses TRBV6-1 with TRBJ1-1; D remains unclear. The CDR3 consists of 11 residues. Germline V gene sequence: CDR1 MNHNS, CDR2 SASEGT. The V gene lost 7 bases and the J gene lost 0 bases, with 3 bases spanning the gap. CDR3 region: CASKLNTEAFF. CDR3 nucleotide sequence: TGTGCCAGCAAACTGAACACTGAAGCTTTCTTT.

The V gene is TRBV29-1, the J gene TRBJ2-3, with 9 bases that match TRBD2. The ends lost 8 bases at V and 4 bases at J; junction bases unmatched: 13. This CDR3 comprises 15 residues. Per the germline V gene, CDR1 is SQVTM and CDR2 is ANQGSEA. The CDR3 is CSLSQAGGGADTQYF. CDR3 nucleotides: TGCAGCTTAAGCCAAGCGGGCGGGGGGGCAGATACGCAGTATTTT.

V and J are TRBV11-2 and TRBJ2-5; the D is unclear. Germline V lookup: CDR1 SGHAT, CDR2 FQNNGV. There are 15 residues in the CDR3. Trimming shortened V by 5 bases and J by 5 bases, and 18 bases separated the two germline ends. This CDR3 reads CASSISSTREETQYF. CDR3 sequence (DNA): TGTGCCAGCAGCATAAGCTCGACCCGAGAGGAGACCCAGTACTTC.

This clone was seen a single time. The chain has TRBV5-5 and TRBJ1-6; perhaps TRBD1 as D (6 bases). The length of the CDR3 is 14 residues. Germline-derived CDR1 and CDR2 are SGHKS and YYEKEE (reference sequence). The V and J ends lost 6 bases and 5 bases respectively, with 12 bases between them. The CDR3 sequence: CASTSRQDNSPLHF. The CDR3 nucleotides read TGTGCCAGCACGTCCCGACAGGATAATTCACCCCTCCACTTT.

The chain uses TRBV21-1 and TRBJ2-7; no DNA check was done on the table's D call, TRBD1. TRBV21-1 is assigned pseudogene status. The length of the CDR3 is 18 residues. The CDR3 region is CASSPQRIRDRGLDEQYF. The CDR3 bases are TGTGCCAGCAGCCCCCAAAGAATTCGGGACAGGGGGTTAGACGAGCAGTACTTC.

V is TRBV30 and J is TRBJ1-2, with D perhaps matching TRBD1 (6 bases). The V gene's germline CDR1 is GTSNPN and CDR2 SVGIG (reference sequence). The ends were cut back, 3 bases at V and 5 bases at J, with 16 bases in the middle. The CDR3 spans 14 residues. In DNA, the CDR3 is TGTGCCTGGAGGGCCTCGGGGGCCCTATATGGCTACACCTTC. It encodes CAWRASGALYGYTF.

This chain uses TRBV5-4 with TRBJ2-7; 8 nucleotides match TRBD1. Germline V CDR1 and CDR2: SGHNT, YYREEE (reference sequence). The junction had 9 bases not matched to a gene; V was cut back by 4 bases and J by 0 bases. This CDR3 has 16 amino acids. The CDR3 is CASSVQGQASSYEQYF. The CDR3 coding sequence is TGTGCCAGCAGCGTACAGGGACAGGCCAGCTCCTACGAGCAGTACTTC.

Only a few counts were recorded for this clone. The chain is built from TRBV5-6 and TRBJ2-5; D is possibly TRBD2 (6 bases). The V and J ends lost 3 bases and 2 bases respectively, with 11 bases between them. Germline values: CDR1 SGHDT, CDR2 YYEEEE. This CDR3 is built from 14 residues. CDR3 nucleotides: TGTGCCAGCAGCTGGGGGGTGACACAAGAGACCCAGTACTTC. As protein: CASSWGVTQETQYF.

V and J are TRBV6-5 and TRBJ1-4, with TRBD1 as a possible D gene (5 bases). The CDR3 loop spans 15 amino acids. V dropped 2 bases and J dropped 2 bases, with 9 bases sitting between them. Germline assignment: CDR1 MNHEY and CDR2 SVGAGI. Written as DNA, the CDR3 is TGTGCCAGCAGTTACCTTAGGGGTACTAATGAAAAACTGTTTTTT. Translating gives CASSYLRGTNEKLFF.

This clone was seen only a few times. The J gene is TRBJ2-7, the V gene TRBV28; TRBD2 matches at 7 bases. The CDR3 is 16 residues long. CDR1 is MDHEN, CDR2 SYDVKM, per germline. V shed 3 bases and J 3 bases; nucleotides not matched to a gene: 11. CDR3 region: CASSFSLAALSYEQYF. DNA for the CDR3: TGTGCCAGCAGTTTCTCCCTAGCGGCCCTGAGCTACGAGCAGTACTTC. Based on the CDR3 plus reference TRBV28 and TRBJ2-7, the full variable domain is DVKVTQSSRYLVKRTGEKVFLECVQDMDHENMFWYRQDPGLGLRLIYFSYDVKMKEKGDIPEGYSVSREKKERFSLILESASTNQTSMYLCASSFSLAALSYEQYFGPGTRLTVT.

The chain uses TRBV4-3 and TRBJ2-7; 10 bases are shared with TRBD1. The V gene end was trimmed by 4 bases and the J gene end by 6 bases; junction bases not matched to a gene: 12. Looked up from germline, CDR1 is LGHNA and CDR2 is YSLEER. The CDR3 runs to 16 residues. CDR3 residues: CASSRGQGIRGGEQYF. The CDR3 DNA reads as TGCGCCAGCAGCCGGGGACAGGGGATACGAGGTGGCGAGCAGTACTTC.

This clone was detected a few times. V usage is TRBV15 and J usage is TRBJ2-5, with a tentative D call TRBD2 (8 bases). Germline CDR1 LNHNV, CDR2 YYDKDF (reference sequence). The CDR3 totals 19 residues. V was pared by 4 bases and J by 1 base, with 25 bases between. The CDR3 loop is CATSTSGGWRGAVQETQYF. As DNA, the CDR3 is TGTGCCACCAGCACCTCAGGGGGTTGGCGGGGGGCCGTCCAAGAGACCCAGTACTTC. The entire variable domain, with the rest obtained from reference TRBV15 and TRBJ2-5, is as follows: DAMVIQNPRYQVTQFGKPVTLSCSQTLNHNVMYWYQQKSSQAPKLLFHYYDKDFNNEADTPDNFQSRRPNTSFCFLDIRSPGLGDTAMYLCATSTSGGWRGAVQETQYFGPGTRLLVL.

The chain employs TRBV6-1 and TRBJ1-2; D unclear. The CDR3 covers 14 residues. With 2 bases removed from V and 5 bases from J, the gap between germline ends came to 12 bases. In germline, CDR1 is MNHNS, CDR2 SASEGT. The DNA for the CDR3 is TGTGCCAGCAGTGAATACGACACAGTATATGGCTACACCTTC. Amino acid sequence: CASSEYDTVYGYTF.

The CDR3 region has the DNA TGTGCCAGCAGGGCGAATGAGCAGTTCTTC. It is translated as CASRANEQFF. The chain carries TRBV2 and TRBJ2-1; D not resolved. The CDR3 spans 10 residues. Per germline, CDR1 SNHLY and CDR2 FYNNEI. V lost 6 bases to trimming and J lost 7 bases, with 4 bases between them. Full variable domain (remainder filled in from reference TRBV2 and TRBJ2-1): EPEVTQTPSHQVTQMGQEVILRCVPISNHLYFYWYRQILGQKVEFLVSFYNNEISEKSEIFDDQFSVERPDGSNFTLKIRSTKLEDSAMYFCASRANEQFFGPGTRLTVL.

The chain couples TRBV7-9 to TRBJ2-7; 9 bases fit TRBD1. The CDR3 is 14 residues long. V shed 4 bases and J 3 bases; nucleotides not matched to a gene: 4. CDR1 and CDR2 (germline): SEHNR, FQNEAQ (reference sequence). CDR3 DNA sequence: TGTGCCAGCAGCTCGACAGGGGGTTACTACGAGCAGTACTTC. Translated, it gives CASSSTGGYYEQYF.